The present T cell receptor (beta chain) was sequenced within a study of shared clonotypes between healthy human individuals. Of note for this clone: Antigen unknown.

General study results and limits: Genetic and exposure-history diversity was limited by the few donors. Sequencing depth was expected to affect clonotype sharing among donors.

Trimming left V 1 base short and J 0 bases short, with 7 bases between. From germline, CDR1 is MNHEY and CDR2 SMNVEV (reference sequence). CDR3 length: 15 residues. Deep was the level used in running the assay. Libraries were prepared by immunoSEQ multiplex PCR; TCRdb keeps only in-frame clonotypes and omits some of them. The sample yields 530,000 or so clones, approximately 79% seen once. This sequence originates from a woman aged 40-49 years in good health. Some clones in this sample may be carry-over from other donors' samples. The sample was PBMCs. V is TRBV27 and J is TRBJ2-4; the D gene is possibly TRBD2 (5 bases). CDR3 amino acids: CASSLLGVAKNIQYF. The CDR3 nucleotides are TGTGCCAGCAGTTTATTGGGAGTAGCCAAAAACATTCAGTACTTC.